This T cell receptor (beta chain) emerged from a study of blood T cell repertoires in COVID-19. Study details: Sites in the United States, Italy and Spain provided acute and convalescent COVID-19 samples. Sources were T cells, B-cell-depleted T cells, or PBMCs; the material itself was cDNA or gDNA.

Trimming cost V 1 base and J 1 base; bases outside gene matches: 2. Germline assignment: CDR1 LNHDA and CDR2 SQIVND (reference sequence). This CDR3 is built from 16 residues. Original processing methods: How many nucleated cells were present was estimated from reference gene primer amplification. Sequenced by immunoSEQ multiplex PCR; TCRdb stores in-frame clones only, minus some. Clone size and the V and J calls come from that table; the DNA yielded D and trimming. The data contain just over 250,000 clones, more than 75% of them singletons. Sequenced input: peripheral blood. The source of this sequence is a man aged 35 to 55 who had recovered from COVID-19. The J gene is TRBJ2-2, the V gene TRBV19, with TRBD1 matching over 8 bases. As DNA, the CDR3 is TGTGCCAGTAGTATAGTCGGACAGGGGAACACCGGGGAGCTGTTTTTT. This encodes CASSIVGQGNTGELFF.